This is a list of T cell receptor beta chains from one sample in a study of tumor-infiltrating lymphocytes in primary liver carcinoma. TCRdb re-called the multiplex PCR reads through MiXCR, storing one row per CDR3 protein. The sample yields about 350,000 distinct CDR3 sequences, about 61% seen once. Sequenced: peripheral blood. These receptors were collected from a man aged 40-55 years with primary liver carcinoma and hepatitis B virus infection. The CDR3 runs from the conserved cysteine through the conserved F or W. The D gene is left open where the match is weak. Rows may omit the clone size; those that give it use once, few, many or a size class.

V: TRBV6-5; size: -; J: TRBJ2-1; D: TRBD2; CDR3: CASSLGTIGSWSYNEQFF; DNA: TGTGCCAGCAGCCTTGGGACTATCGGGAGTTGGTCCTACAATGAGCAGTTCTTC
V: TRBV6-5; size: -; J: TRBJ2-7; D: TRBD2; CDR3: CASSYIPSAASGYYEQYF; DNA: TGTGCCAGCAGTTACATCCCCTCCGCGGCTAGCGGGTACTACGAGCAGTACTTC
V: TRBV6-5; size: many; J: TRBJ2-5; D: -; CDR3: CASSYSRGWETQYF; DNA: TGTGCCAGCAGTTACTCACGGGGATGGGAGACCCAGTACTTC
V: TRBV4-1; size: few; J: TRBJ2-7; D: TRBD2; CDR3: CASSASGRTYEQYF; DNA: TGCGCCAGCAGCGCTAGCGGGAGGACCTACGAGCAGTACTTC
V: TRBV5-1; size: many; J: TRBJ1-4; D: -; CDR3: CASSTSGATNEKLFF; DNA: TGCGCCAGCAGCACATCGGGAGCAACTAATGAAAAACTGTTTTTT
V: TRBV11-2; size: -; J: TRBJ2-5; D: -; CDR3: CASNLGRANQETQYF; DNA: TGTGCCAGCAACTTAGGACGTGCCAACCAAGAGACCCAGTATTTC
V: TRBV5-1; size: -; J: TRBJ2-2; D: TRBD2; CDR3: CASSFGAGVIGELFF; DNA: TGCGCCAGCAGCTTCGGAGCGGGGGTAATCGGGGAGCTGTTTTTT
V: TRBV6-2/TRBV6-3; size: -; J: TRBJ1-5; D: -; CDR3: CASSLPEQGGSINQPQHF; DNA: TGTGCCAGCAGCCTCCCAGAACAAGGGGGGAGTATCAATCAGCCCCAGCATTTT
V: TRBV6-1; size: many; J: TRBJ1-1; D: TRBD1; CDR3: CASSGRQGVNTEAFF; DNA: TGTGCCAGCAGTGGACGACAGGGAGTGAACACTGAAGCTTTCTTT
V: TRBV11-2; size: many; J: TRBJ2-5; D: -; CDR3: CASSRATPQETQYF; DNA: TGTGCCAGCAGCCGAGCGACTCCTCAAGAGACCCAGTACTTC
V: TRBV12-3/TRBV12-4; size: few; J: TRBJ2-3; D: TRBD2; CDR3: CASSLGLAATDTQYF; DNA: TGTGCCAGCAGCCTGGGACTAGCGGCCACAGATACGCAGTATTTT
V: TRBV11-2; size: -; J: TRBJ2-3; D: -; CDR3: CAGSLDGDTDTQYF; DNA: TGTGCCGGCAGCTTGGATGGGGACACAGATACGCAATATTTT
V: TRBV5-1; size: -; J: TRBJ2-1; D: TRBD2; CDR3: CASSLDSNSLAGEKNEQFF; DNA: TGCGCCAGCAGCTTGGACTCAAATTCGTTAGCGGGAGAGAAGAATGAGCAGTTCTTC
V: TRBV11-2; size: many; J: TRBJ2-7; D: -; CDR3: CASSLGQNYEQYF; DNA: TGTGCCAGCAGCTTAGGACAGAACTACGAGCAGTACTTC
V: TRBV10-1; size: few; J: TRBJ2-1; D: -; CDR3: CACGGRDNEQFF; DNA: TGCGCCTGCGGTGGACGTGACAATGAGCAGTTCTTC
V: TRBV7-9; size: few; J: TRBJ1-2; D: -; CDR3: CASSARGRDTF; DNA: TGTGCCAGCAGCGCCAGGGGCAGGGACACCTTC
V: TRBV20-1; size: once; J: TRBJ2-3; D: TRBD2; CDR3: CSARDRSGRYTDTQYF; DNA: TGCAGTGCTAGAGATCGGAGCGGGAGGTACACAGATACGCAGTATTTT
V: TRBV11-1; size: -; J: TRBJ2-7; D: -; CDR3: CACSTGVSSYERYF; DNA: TGTGCCTGCAGCACCGGGGTCTCCTCCTACGAGCGGTACTTC
V: TRBV11-2; size: -; J: TRBJ2-7; D: -; CDR3: CASSLASCGHALYEQYF; DNA: TGTGCCAGCAGCTTAGCATCCTGTGGACATGCGCTCTACGAGCAGTACTTC
V: TRBV11-1; size: many; J: TRBJ2-1; D: -; CDR3: CASTTRGESYNEQFF; DNA: TGTGCCAGCACTACTAGGGGGGAGTCCTACAATGAGCAGTTCTTC
V: TRBV11-2; size: -; J: TRBJ1-2; D: TRBD1; CDR3: CASSRHTGGNGYTF; DNA: TGTGCCAGCAGCCGACATACAGGGGGAAATGGCTACACCTTC
V: TRBV7-9; size: -; J: TRBJ2-2; D: -; CDR3: CASSLRTDGTGELFF; DNA: TGTGCCAGCAGCTTAAGGACAGATGGCACCGGGGAACTGTTTTTT
V: TRBV12-3/TRBV12-4; size: -; J: TRBJ1-2; D: -; CDR3: CASNGGDYGYTF; DNA: TGTGCCAGCAACGGCGGTGACTATGGCTACACCTTC
V: TRBV6-1; size: many; J: TRBJ1-2; D: -; CDR3: CASSEVGTHGYTF; DNA: TGTGCCAGCAGTGAAGTAGGAACCCATGGCTACACCTTC
V: TRBV11-2; size: once; J: TRBJ1-6; D: -; CDR3: CARSFPREVSPLHF; DNA: TGTGCCAGGAGCTTTCCCAGGGAAGTGTCACCCCTCCACTTT
V: TRBV11-2; size: -; J: TRBJ2-7; D: -; CDR3: CTSSLDYEQYF; DNA: TGTACCAGCAGCTTAGACTACGAGCAATACTTC
V: TRBV12-1; size: -; J: TRBJ2-3; D: -; CDR3: CANSLRTSIFADTQYF; DNA: TGTGCCAACAGCCTACGGACTAGTATCTTCGCAGATACGCAGTATTTT
V: TRBV6-6; size: many; J: TRBJ2-7; D: -; CDR3: CASSYLGLSYEQYF; DNA: TGTGCCAGCAGTTACCTGGGACTCTCCTACGAGCAGTACTTC
V: TRBV11-1; size: -; J: TRBJ2-3; D: TRBD2; CDR3: CASSEGGGFADTQYF; DNA: TGTGCCAGCAGCGAAGGCGGGGGTTTTGCAGATACACAGTATTTT
V: TRBV6-9; size: -; J: TRBJ2-5; D: TRBD2; CDR3: CASSYPSGVGGETQYF; DNA: TGTGCCAGTAGTTACCCTAGCGGGGTGGGAGGCGAGACCCAGTACTTC
V: TRBV29-1; size: -; J: TRBJ2-2; D: TRBD1; CDR3: CSVKTGENSGELFF; DNA: TGTAGCGTAAAAACAGGGGAGAACAGCGGGGAGCTGTTTTTT
V: TRBV13; size: -; J: TRBJ2-5; D: TRBD1; CDR3: CASIYSGQGVENQYF; DNA: TGTGCCAGCATCTATTCCGGACAGGGAGTTGAGAACCAGTACTTC
V: TRBV11-2; size: -; J: TRBJ2-3; D: -; CDR3: CAGSLVNQATDTQYF; DNA: TGTGCCGGCAGCTTAGTGAACCAGGCTACGGATACGCAGTATTTT